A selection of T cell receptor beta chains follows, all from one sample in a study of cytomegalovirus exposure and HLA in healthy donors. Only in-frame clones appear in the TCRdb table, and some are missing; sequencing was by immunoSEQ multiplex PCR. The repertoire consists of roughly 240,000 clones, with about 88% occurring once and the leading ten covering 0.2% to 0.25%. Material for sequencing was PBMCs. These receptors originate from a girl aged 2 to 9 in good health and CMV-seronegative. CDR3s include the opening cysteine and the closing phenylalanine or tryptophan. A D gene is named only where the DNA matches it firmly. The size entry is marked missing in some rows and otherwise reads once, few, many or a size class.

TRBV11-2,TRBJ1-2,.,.,CASTSSNYGYTF,TGTGCCAGCACCTCCTCTAACTATGGCTACACCTTC
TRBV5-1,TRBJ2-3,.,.,CASSLFIRDTQYF,TGCGCCAGCAGCTTGTTTATCAGGGATACGCAGTATTTT
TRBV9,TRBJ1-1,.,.,CASRPTGRNTEAFF,TGTGCCAGCAGGCCTACAGGGAGAAACACTGAAGCTTTCTTT
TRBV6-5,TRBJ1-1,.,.,CASSSHVNTEAFF,TGTGCCAGCAGTTCACACGTAAACACTGAAGCTTTCTTT
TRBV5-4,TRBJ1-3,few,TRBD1,CASSHKTGAGNTIYF,TGTGCCAGCAGCCACAAGACAGGGGCCGGAAACACCATATATTTT
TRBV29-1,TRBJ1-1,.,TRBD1,CSVDHRGLANTEAFF,TGCAGCGTTGATCACAGGGGGCTGGCGAACACTGAAGCTTTCTTT
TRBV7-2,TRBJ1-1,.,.,CASSVERGTEAFF,TGTGCCAGCAGCGTCGAGAGGGGGACTGAAGCTTTCTTT
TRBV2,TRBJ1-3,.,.,CASRRGSAGNTIYF,TGTGCCAGCCGAAGGGGGTCCGCTGGAAACACCATATATTTT
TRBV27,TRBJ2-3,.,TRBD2,CASSLMGAGGQDTQYF,TGTGCCAGCAGTTTGATGGGGGCGGGGGGGCAAGATACGCAGTATTTT
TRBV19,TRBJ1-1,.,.,CASSGWGLKWNTEAFF,TGTGCCAGTAGTGGATGGGGCCTAAAGTGGAACACTGAAGCTTTCTTT
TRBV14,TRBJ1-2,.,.,CASSQGQGFYGYTF,TGTGCCAGCAGCCAAGGTCAGGGGTTCTATGGCTACACCTTC
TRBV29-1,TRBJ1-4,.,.,CSVRGAGEKLFF,TGCAGCGTCCGGGGGGCGGGTGAAAAACTGTTTTTT
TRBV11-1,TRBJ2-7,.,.,CASSLASILTYEQYF,TGTGCCAGCAGCTTAGCATCTATCCTCACCTACGAGCAGTACTTC
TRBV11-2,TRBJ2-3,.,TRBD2,CASSSGLAVTDTQYF,TGTGCCAGCAGCTCCGGACTAGCGGTGACAGATACGCAGTATTTT
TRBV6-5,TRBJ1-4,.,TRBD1,CASSYRAGTGRSELFF,TGTGCCAGCAGTTACAGGGCAGGGACAGGGAGGTCAGAACTGTTTTTT
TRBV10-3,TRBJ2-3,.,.,CAISESPGPGTDTQYF,TGTGCCATCAGTGAGTCGCCCGGTCCTGGCACAGATACGCAGTATTTT
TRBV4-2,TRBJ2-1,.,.,CASSQDQDSLFYEQFF,TGTGCCAGCAGCCAAGATCAGGACAGTCTATTCTATGAGCAGTTCTTC